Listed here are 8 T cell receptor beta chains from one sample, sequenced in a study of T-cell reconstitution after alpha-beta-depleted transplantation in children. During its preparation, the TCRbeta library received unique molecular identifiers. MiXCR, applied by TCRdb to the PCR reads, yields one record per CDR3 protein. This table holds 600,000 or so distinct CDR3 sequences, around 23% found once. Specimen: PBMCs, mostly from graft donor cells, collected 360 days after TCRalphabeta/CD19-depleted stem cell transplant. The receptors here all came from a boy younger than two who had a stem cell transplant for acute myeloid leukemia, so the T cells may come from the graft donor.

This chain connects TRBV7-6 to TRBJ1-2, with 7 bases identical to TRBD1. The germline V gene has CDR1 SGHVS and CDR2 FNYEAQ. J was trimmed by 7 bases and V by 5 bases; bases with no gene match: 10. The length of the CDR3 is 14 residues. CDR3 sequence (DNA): TGTGCCAGCAGCCCCTGGACAGGCCGGGCTGGCTACACCTTC. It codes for CASSPWTGRAGYTF.

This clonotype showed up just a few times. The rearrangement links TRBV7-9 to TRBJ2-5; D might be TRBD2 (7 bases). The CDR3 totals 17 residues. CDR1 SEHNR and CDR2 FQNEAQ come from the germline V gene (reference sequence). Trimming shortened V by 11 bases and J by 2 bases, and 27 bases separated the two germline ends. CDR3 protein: CAGSLEAGAAIQETQYF. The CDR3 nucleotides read TGTGCCGGATCGTTGGAGGCGGGGGCGGCCATTCAAGAGACCCAGTACTTC.

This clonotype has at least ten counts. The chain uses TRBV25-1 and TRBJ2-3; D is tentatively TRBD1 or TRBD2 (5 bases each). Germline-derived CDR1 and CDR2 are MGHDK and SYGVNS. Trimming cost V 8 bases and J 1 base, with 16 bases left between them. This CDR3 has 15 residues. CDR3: CASRDVHRGTDTQYF. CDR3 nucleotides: TGTGCCAGCCGGGACGTCCATCGGGGCACAGATACGCAGTATTTT.

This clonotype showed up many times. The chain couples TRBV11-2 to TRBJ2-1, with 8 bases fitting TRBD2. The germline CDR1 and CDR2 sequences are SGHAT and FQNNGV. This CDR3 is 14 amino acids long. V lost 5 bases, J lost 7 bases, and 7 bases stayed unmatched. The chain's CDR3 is CASSIRGLDNEQFF. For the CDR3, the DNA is TGTGCCAGCAGCATTAGGGGACTAGATAATGAGCAGTTCTTC.

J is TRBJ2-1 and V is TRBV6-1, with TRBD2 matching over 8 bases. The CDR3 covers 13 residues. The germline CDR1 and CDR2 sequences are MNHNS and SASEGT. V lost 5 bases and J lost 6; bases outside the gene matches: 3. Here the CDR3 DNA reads TGTGCCAGCAGTCCCCGGGGGGGCAATGAGCAGTTCTTC. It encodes CASSPRGGNEQFF.

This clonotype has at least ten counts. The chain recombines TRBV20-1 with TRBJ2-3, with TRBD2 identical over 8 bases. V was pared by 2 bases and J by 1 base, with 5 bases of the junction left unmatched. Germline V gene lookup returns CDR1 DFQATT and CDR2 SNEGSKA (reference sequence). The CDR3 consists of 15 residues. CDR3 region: CSARSAGGRTDTQYF. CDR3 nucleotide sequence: TGCAGTGCTAGATCCGCGGGGGGCCGCACAGATACGCAGTATTTT.

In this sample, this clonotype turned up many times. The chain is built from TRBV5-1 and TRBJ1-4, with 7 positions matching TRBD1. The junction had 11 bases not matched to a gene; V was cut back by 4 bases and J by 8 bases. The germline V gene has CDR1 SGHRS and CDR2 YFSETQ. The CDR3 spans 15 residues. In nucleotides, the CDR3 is TGCGCCAGCAGCCAGGGACAGATGGGGACAGAAAAACTGTTTTTT. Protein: CASSQGQMGTEKLFF. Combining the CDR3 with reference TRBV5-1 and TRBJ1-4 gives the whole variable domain KAGVTQTPRYLIKTRGQQVTLSCSPISGHRSVSWYQQTPGQGLQFLFEYFSETQRNKGNFPGRFSGRQFSNSRSEMNVSTLELGDSALYLCASSQGQMGTEKLFFGSGTQLSVL.

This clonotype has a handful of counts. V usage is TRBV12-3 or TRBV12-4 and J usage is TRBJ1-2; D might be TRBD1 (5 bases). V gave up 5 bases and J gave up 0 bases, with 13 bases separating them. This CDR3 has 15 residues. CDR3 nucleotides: TGTGCCAGCAGTCCAACGGGGGATCCTAACTATGGCTACACCTTC. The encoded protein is CASSPTGDPNYGYTF.